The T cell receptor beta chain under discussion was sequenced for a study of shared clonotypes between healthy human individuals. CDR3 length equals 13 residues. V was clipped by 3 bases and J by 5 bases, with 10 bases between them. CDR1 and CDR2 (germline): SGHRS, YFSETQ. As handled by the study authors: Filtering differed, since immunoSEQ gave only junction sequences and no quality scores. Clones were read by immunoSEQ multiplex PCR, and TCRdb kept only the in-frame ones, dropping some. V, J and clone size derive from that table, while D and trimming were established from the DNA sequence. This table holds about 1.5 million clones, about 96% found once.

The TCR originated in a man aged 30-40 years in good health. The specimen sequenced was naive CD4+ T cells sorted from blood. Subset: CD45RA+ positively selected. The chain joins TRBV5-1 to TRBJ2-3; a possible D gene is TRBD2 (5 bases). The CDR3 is CASSSTRGDTQYF. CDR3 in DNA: TGCGCCAGCAGCTCTACACGGGGAGATACGCAGTATTTT.